This TCR beta chain was sequenced for a study of T cells in Graves' hyperthyroidism and ophthalmopathy. Whole-study results and caveats: Stable hyperthyroidism and ophthalmopathy were separated using 13 V-J signatures.

A note on this clonotype: The target antigen is unknown. A much larger clone sits a single nucleotide away, making a read error possible.

A NOSPECS grade of at least 4, a Clinical Activity Score of at least 3 and duration under 3 months were recorded in ophthalmopathy patients. Uncontrolled infection, other autoimmune disease, pregnancy or lactation excluded patients. Using RNA transcripts as the source, TCR beta CDR3 regions were amplified. A set of HTBI primers served as the primers for a first-round RT-PCR of the TCR CDR3. In TCRdb, the multiplex PCR reads were re-called with MiXCR into one record per CDR3 protein. Found here are about 400,000 distinct CDR3 sequences, around 15% of them singletons; the top ten hold about 20%. Per the germline V gene, CDR1 is DFQATT and CDR2 is SNEGSKA (reference sequence). V was pared by 5 bases and J by 4 bases, with 9 bases between. The CDR3 extends over 11 amino acids.

J is TRBJ2-7 and V is TRBV20-1; D not certain. Specimen: blood. The TCR was taken from a woman aged 25-40 years with Graves' ophthalmopathy. In nucleotides, the CDR3 is TGCAGTGCTGGTATAGGGTACGAGCAGTACTTC. Amino acids: CSAGIGYEQYF.